Each of the 23 T cell receptor beta chains below was sequenced from the same sample in a study of post-analysis software for immune sequencing data. No antigen is known for these receptors. Unique molecular identifiers were present in the TCR beta cDNA libraries. TCRdb redid the calling of the PCR reads with MiXCR, one entry per CDR3 protein. The sample yields approximately 350,000 distinct CDR3 sequences, about a third seen once. Study findings and constraints: Five or six TRBV segments were significantly more frequent in patients than in controls. TRBV5-6, TRBV5-1 and TRBV20-1 were among these segments.

What was sequenced was blood. Receptors originate from a girl aged 5-17 years with multiple sclerosis.

The chain joins TRBV4-2 to TRBJ2-1; 7 positions match TRBD1. Germline values: CDR1 LGHNA, CDR2 YNFKEQ. V shed 0 bases, J shed 13 bases, and the junction held 12 bases outside the gene matches. The CDR3 is 15 residues long. The CDR3 nucleotides read TGTGCCAGCAGCCAAGATTCAGGGGGATTGCCTGAACAGTTCTTC. This translates into CASSQDSGGLPEQFF.

This clonotype was counted at least ten times. The J gene is TRBJ2-5, the V gene TRBV7-2; TRBD2 agrees at 13 bases. The CDR3 is made up of 17 amino acids. V trimming: 5 bases; J trimming: 7 bases; junction bases outside the gene matches: 13. Germline-derived CDR1 and CDR2 are SGHTA and FQGNSA. The CDR3: CASSPTPGLAGLGTQYF. The CDR3 nucleotides read TGTGCCAGCAGCCCTACCCCGGGACTAGCGGGACTCGGGACCCAGTACTTC.

This clonotype was seen only a few times. J is TRBJ1-5 and V is TRBV6-2 or TRBV6-3, with TRBD1 matching over 7 bases. CDR1 and CDR2 (germline): MNHEY, SVGEGT. CDR3 length: 15 residues. The J segment lost 3 bases and the V segment lost 5 bases, leaving 7 bases of the junction unmatched. CDR3: CASSPQGPYNQPQHF. The CDR3 DNA reads as TGTGCCAGCAGTCCACAGGGGCCCTACAATCAGCCCCAGCATTTT.

This clonotype showed up just once. The chain recombines TRBV20-1 with TRBJ2-7; unclear D gene. CDR1 is DFQATT and CDR2 is SNEGSKA in the germline V gene (reference sequence). This CDR3 region has 12 residues. Trimming took off 3 bases at V and 4 bases at J, with 10 bases between the two ends. The DNA for the CDR3 is TGCAGTGCTAGTAAACAGAGGTACGAGCAGTACTTC. It specifies CSASKQRYEQYF.

The sample holds a few counts of this clonotype. This sequence joins TRBV12-3 or TRBV12-4 and TRBJ2-1; 7 bases fit TRBD2. V lost 4 bases and J lost 3; bases outside the gene matches: 12. CDR3 size: 17 residues. CDR3 in DNA: TGTGCCAGCAGTTCCGGGGGGTACTCTGAATTCTACAATGAGCAGTTCTTC. Amino acid sequence: CASSSGGYSEFYNEQFF.

This clonotype turned up a few times. The chain carries TRBV10-3 and TRBJ2-7; possibly TRBD1 for D (5 bases). Germline assignment: CDR1 ENHRY and CDR2 SYGVKD. The CDR3 contains 13 residues. The V and J ends lost 3 bases and 4 bases respectively, with 10 bases between them. The CDR3 spells CAISDPDTYEQYF. The CDR3 DNA follows: TGTGCCATCAGTGACCCGGACACTTACGAGCAGTACTTC.

This chain joins TRBV6-5 and TRBJ2-7; 7 nucleotides align to TRBD1. The CDR3 is 14 residues long. CDR1 is MNHEY and CDR2 is SVGAGI in the germline V gene. V was pared by 6 bases and J by 5 bases, with 10 bases of the junction left unmatched. The CDR3: CASRQDRQGHEQYF. CDR3 DNA sequence: TGTGCCAGCAGGCAGGATCGACAGGGCCACGAGCAGTACTTC.

To note about this clonotype: A much more abundant neighbour one base away suggests this may be a read error. V and J are TRBV29-1 and TRBJ2-5, with TRBD1 matching 9 bases. CDR1 SQVTM and CDR2 ANQGSEA come from the germline V gene. The CDR3 runs 12 residues. CDR3 loop: CSEKQGAEAQYF. The CDR3 nucleotides are TGCAGCGAAAAACAGGGGGCAGAGGCCCAGTACTTC.

The chain employs TRBV6-1 and TRBJ2-5; D uncertain. The J call may be incorrect, as the DNA end agrees better with TRBJ2-7. The CDR3 has 13 amino acids. Germline V gene sequence: CDR1 MNHNS, CDR2 SASEGT. In DNA, the CDR3 is TGTGCCAGCAGTGAAGCCTTTTTGTTCGAGCAGTACTTC. Translating it yields CASSEAFLFEQYF.

The chain recombines TRBV2 with TRBJ2-4; 8 nucleotides match TRBD2. With V trimmed by 6 bases and J by 13 bases, 17 bases remained unmatched. Germline V gives CDR1 SNHLY, CDR2 FYNNEI. There are 15 residues in the CDR3. CDR3 sequence reads: CASSVGVRRGEEQYF. For the CDR3, the DNA is TGTGCCAGCAGCGTGGGGGTGAGGCGGGGGGAAGAGCAGTACTTC.

This clonotype occurred a few times. The chain employs TRBV25-1 and TRBJ2-3; the D gene is possibly TRBD2 (7 bases). The CDR3 sequence is 17 residues long. Per the germline V gene, CDR1 is MGHDK and CDR2 is SYGVNS. The V end was cut by 6 bases, the J end by 2 bases, with 21 bases between. The CDR3 coding sequence is TGTGCCAGCAGCCCAGCCGGGGGGCCTATAAACACAGATACGCAGTATTTT. This codes for CASSPAGGPINTDTQYF.

This clonotype occurred many times. The chain recombines TRBV7-9 with TRBJ2-7; D may correspond to TRBD1 or TRBD2 (5 bases each). V was trimmed by 5 bases and J by 2 bases, leaving 13 bases between them. Germline-derived CDR1 and CDR2 are SEHNR and FQNEAQ (reference sequence). The CDR3 has 14 amino acids. In DNA form, the CDR3 reads TGTGCCAGCAGCCCGGGGACCGCAACCTACGAGCAGTACTTC. As protein: CASSPGTATYEQYF.

As DNA, the CDR3 is TGTGCCAGCAGCTTGCCACGGACTAGCGGGTCCTACGAGCAGTACTTC. Amino acid sequence: CASSLPRTSGSYEQYF. The chain uses TRBV5-4 and TRBJ2-7; 11 bases are shared with TRBD2. Per the germline V gene, CDR1 is SGHNT and CDR2 is YYREEE (reference sequence). This CDR3 spans 16 amino acids. Trimming cost V 1 base and J 1 base; bases outside gene matches: 4.

This clonotype was seen a few times. The gene calls are TRBV7-9 and TRBJ1-2; D is possibly TRBD1 (5 bases). The CDR3 spans 13 residues. The V gene lost 8 bases and the J gene lost 8 bases, with 18 bases spanning the gap. Germline V gene sequence: CDR1 SEHNR, CDR2 FQNEAQ (reference sequence). The CDR3 here is CASLSGTEMGYTF. The CDR3 region has the DNA TGTGCCAGCCTCTCCGGGACGGAGATGGGCTACACCTTC.

The CDR3 sequence: CASTLDRGGNSPLHF. The CDR3 DNA is TGTGCCAGTACCTTGGACAGGGGTGGGAATTCACCCCTCCACTTT. The V gene is TRBV6-5, the J gene TRBJ1-6, with 9 bases fitting TRBD1. The V and J ends lost 9 bases and 7 bases, in that order; junction bases with no gene match: 10. The germline gives CDR1 MNHEY, CDR2 SVGAGI. CDR3 length: 15 amino acids.

The table lists this clonotype with a few counts. As DNA, the CDR3 is TGTGCCAGCAGTAAGACAGTTAACACTGAAGCTTTCTTT. Residues: CASSKTVNTEAFF. The J gene is TRBJ1-1, the V gene TRBV6-2 or TRBV6-3; D may be TRBD1 (5 bases). V was clipped by 5 bases and J by 2 bases, with 9 bases between them. The V gene's germline CDR1 is MNHEY and CDR2 SVGEGT. This CDR3 has 13 residues.

The chain employs TRBV29-1 and TRBJ2-3, with 8 bases lining up with TRBD2. CDR3 length: 14 residues. Trimming removed 5 bases from V and 6 bases from J; junction bases left unmatched: 10. Germline V gene lookup returns CDR1 SQVTM and CDR2 ANQGSEA. In DNA form, the CDR3 reads TGCAGCGTTCGGAAACTAGCGGATTGGGATACGCAGTATTTT. Its protein is CSVRKLADWDTQYF.

A remark on this clonotype: The junction departs from the called germline gene at one end, perhaps through a read error. This chain uses TRBV6-2 or TRBV6-3 with TRBJ2-5; either TRBD1 or TRBD2 may supply D (6 bases each). CDR1 and CDR2 (germline): MNHEY, SVGEGT. This CDR3 has 15 residues. The CDR3 sequence: CASSYPPRGEETQYF. Written as DNA, the CDR3 is TGTGCCAGTAGTTACCCCCCGAGGGGGGAAGAGACCCAGTACTTC.

This clonotype was found a few times. The V call is TRBV7-2, the J call TRBJ2-4; 7 positions match TRBD2. The J segment lost 12 bases and the V segment lost 5 bases, leaving 10 bases of the junction unmatched. The CDR3 spans 13 residues. The germline gives CDR1 SGHTA, CDR2 FQGNSA. CDR3 protein: CASSPLSREGQYF. The CDR3 DNA reads TGTGCCAGCAGCCCGCTGAGTAGGGAGGGTCAGTACTTC.

This clonotype has a count of ten or more. J is TRBJ2-3 and V is TRBV7-2; 8 nucleotides line up with TRBD2. The CDR3 loop spans 16 amino acids. After removal of 5 bases from V and 1 base from J, the junction contained 8 bases not matched to a gene. In germline, CDR1 is SGHTA, CDR2 FQGNSA. As DNA, the CDR3 is TGTGCCAGCAGCCCCCGGACTAGCTTACGCACAGATACGCAGTATTTT. This translates into CASSPRTSLRTDTQYF.

This clonotype was picked up a small number of times. This chain links TRBV27 with TRBJ2-5, with TRBD2 matching over 8 bases. The germline V gene has CDR1 MNHEY and CDR2 SMNVEV (reference sequence). Germline trimming cut 7 bases from V and 5 bases from J; bases unmatched to any gene: 9. The CDR3 totals 14 residues. The CDR3 nucleotides are TGTGCCAGCAAGGAGCGGGGGATCCGGGAGACCCAGTACTTC. Protein product: CASKERGIRETQYF.

A few counts support this clonotype. The chain recombines TRBV24-1 with TRBJ2-3; 9 bases fit TRBD1. CDR1 and CDR2 (germline): KGHDR, SFDVKD. After removal of 4 bases from V and 4 bases from J, the junction contained 5 bases not matched to a gene. CDR3 size: 15 residues. In nucleotides, the CDR3 is TGTGCCACCAGTGACCCGGGACAGGGTGCAGATACGCAGTATTTT. It specifies CATSDPGQGADTQYF.

This clonotype was picked up a small number of times. The J gene is TRBJ1-1, the V gene TRBV12-3 or TRBV12-4, with 7 bases that match TRBD1. The V segment lost 6 bases and the J segment 6 bases; nucleotides outside the gene matches: 4. The CDR3 consists of 12 residues. CDR3 DNA: TGTGCCAGCAGCTCCCAGGGGGCTGAAGCTTTCTTT. It codes for CASSSQGAEAFF.